One sample yielded the 14 T cell receptor beta chains listed below, sequenced in a study of blood T cell repertoires in COVID-19. Clones were sequenced by immunoSEQ multiplex PCR, and TCRdb holds only the in-frame ones, with some missing. The sample lists 140,000 or so clones; approximately 90% were seen once. Sequencing was done on a sample of peripheral blood. The receptors shown here come from a human donor in a cohort sampled during active COVID-19.

The chain couples TRBV12-3 or TRBV12-4 to TRBJ1-4; D uncertain. The length of the CDR3 is 12 residues. V gave up 7 bases and J gave up 8 bases, with 11 bases separating them. The CDR3 region is CASTPSLEKLFF. The CDR3 nucleotides are TGTGCCAGCACTCCCTCTTTGGAAAAACTGTTTTTT.

This clone was counted a single time. The chain is built from TRBV12-3 or TRBV12-4 and TRBJ2-5; D perhaps matches TRBD2 (5 bases). V was trimmed by 4 bases and J by 1 base, leaving 7 bases between them. The CDR3 loop spans 13 amino acids. The CDR3 spells CASSSRGQETQYF. The CDR3 coding sequence is TGTGCCAGCAGTTCCCGGGGCCAAGAGACCCAGTACTTC.

The chain recombines TRBV29-1 with TRBJ2-7, with 9 bases lining up with TRBD1. The junction had 4 bases not matched to a gene; V was cut back by 4 bases and J by 0 bases. Germline loops: CDR1 SQVTM, CDR2 ANQGSEA. This CDR3 is 14 amino acids long. CDR3 coding DNA: TGCAGCGTTGCCCGGACAGGGGTCTCCTACGAGCAGTACTTC. Translation: CSVARTGVSYEQYF.

The CDR3 DNA sequence: TGTGCCAGCTCACCCGGGGGAAACGGTTACATTCAGTACTTC. It translates to CASSPGGNGYIQYF. This chain connects TRBV18 to TRBJ2-4; D is possibly TRBD2 (6 bases). V gave up 3 bases and J gave up 8 bases, with 14 bases separating them. This CDR3 is 14 amino acids long. Germline V gene data show CDR1 as KGHSH and CDR2 as LQKENI.

This chain links TRBV9 with TRBJ2-1; 11 bases fit TRBD2. The CDR3 is 17 residues long. The junction had 5 bases not matched to a gene; V was cut back by 1 base and J by 2 bases. Germline V gene sequence: CDR1 SGDLS, CDR2 YYNGEE. The CDR3 nucleotides read TGTGCCAGCAGCGTATTTAGTAGCGGGGGGGCCTACAATGAGCAGTTCTTC. Residues: CASSVFSSGGAYNEQFF.

The rearrangement joins TRBV5-1 to TRBJ2-2; 9 bases are a match to TRBD2. The V gene end was trimmed by 1 base and the J gene end by 7 bases; junction bases not matched to a gene: 8. The CDR3 contains 16 residues. Germline assignment: CDR1 SGHRS and CDR2 YFSETQ. The CDR3 sequence: CASSLMRGGSSGELFF. The CDR3 DNA sequence: TGCGCCAGCAGCTTGATGCGGGGGGGCTCGAGCGGGGAGCTGTTTTTT. Full variable domain (remainder filled in from reference TRBV5-1 and TRBJ2-2): KAGVTQTPRYLIKTRGQQVTLSCSPISGHRSVSWYQQTPGQGLQFLFEYFSETQRNKGNFPGRFSGRQFSNSRSEMNVSTLELGDSALYLCASSLMRGGSSGELFFGEGSRLTVL.

CDR3 sequence: CASSLSAGALGEAFF. As DNA, the CDR3 is TGTGCCAGCAGTTTATCGGCAGGGGCGTTGGGTGAAGCTTTCTTT. The J gene is TRBJ1-1, the V gene TRBV28; D might be TRBD1 (6 bases). The CDR3 is 15 residues long. Trimming pared 1 base from V and 7 bases from J, leaving 16 bases between. Germline V gene sequence: CDR1 MDHEN, CDR2 SYDVKM.

The gene calls are TRBV6-2 or TRBV6-3 and TRBJ2-2, with 13 bases aligning to TRBD2. V was pared by 2 bases and J by 7 bases, with 4 bases of the junction left unmatched. This CDR3 contains 16 residues. In germline, CDR1 is MNHEY, CDR2 SVGEGT. The CDR3 sequence: CASSYTSGGVGGELFF. The CDR3 region has the DNA TGTGCCAGCAGTTACACTAGCGGGGGGGTCGGCGGGGAGCTGTTTTTT.

This chain connects TRBV9 to TRBJ2-1; 9 nucleotides line up with TRBD1. CDR1 is SGDLS, CDR2 YYNGEE, per germline. The CDR3 runs 13 residues. The V gene end was trimmed by 3 bases and the J gene end by 7 bases; junction bases not matched to a gene: 2. The CDR3 is CASSGQGGNEQFF. For the CDR3, the DNA is TGTGCCAGCAGCGGACAGGGGGGGAATGAGCAGTTCTTC.

This clone has a single count. This chain uses TRBV11-2 with TRBJ1-3; D not certain. Trimming removed 4 bases from V and 4 bases from J, with 14 bases in between. The germline V gene encodes CDR1 SGHAT and CDR2 FQNNGV. This CDR3 contains 15 residues. The CDR3 coding sequence is TGTGCCAGCAGCTCCCGGTTTCGAGGAGGAAACACCATATATTTT. Amino acid sequence: CASSSRFRGGNTIYF.

The chain has TRBV7-2 and TRBJ2-3; 8 bases line up with TRBD2. CDR3 size: 16 residues. With 3 bases clipped from V and 4 bases from J, the junction kept 9 bases outside the gene matches. Germline-derived CDR1 and CDR2 are SGHTA and FQGNSA. The CDR3 reads CASSLYSGVVADTQYF. The DNA for the CDR3 is TGTGCCAGCAGCTTGTATAGCGGGGTGGTGGCAGATACGCAGTATTTT.

This chain connects TRBV19 to TRBJ2-7; no definite D call. The germline V and J ends were trimmed by 3 bases and 3 bases, with 12 bases remaining between them. The CDR3 has 14 residues. Looked up from germline, CDR1 is LNHDA and CDR2 is SQIVND (reference sequence). CDR3 sequence reads: CASSMGGHSYEQYF. CDR3 bases: TGTGCCAGTAGTATGGGTGGGCATAGCTACGAGCAGTACTTC.

The chain is built from TRBV20-1 and TRBJ1-2; D remains ambiguous. This CDR3 spans 13 amino acids. Trimming took off 3 bases at V and 7 bases at J, with 15 bases between the two ends. Germline loops: CDR1 DFQATT, CDR2 SNEGSKA (reference sequence). The CDR3 loop reads CSASPGRSPGYTF. CDR3 in DNA: TGCAGTGCTAGTCCGGGTCGGAGCCCTGGCTACACCTTC.

The chain recombines TRBV10-3 with TRBJ1-2; the D is unclear. The CDR3 sequence is 14 residues long. The V gene lost 2 bases and the J gene lost 0 bases, with 7 bases spanning the gap. The germline V gene encodes CDR1 ENHRY and CDR2 SYGVKD. CDR3 nucleotide sequence: TGTGCCATCAGTGAGATATCTGCTAACTATGGCTACACCTTC. Translation gives CAISEISANYGYTF.